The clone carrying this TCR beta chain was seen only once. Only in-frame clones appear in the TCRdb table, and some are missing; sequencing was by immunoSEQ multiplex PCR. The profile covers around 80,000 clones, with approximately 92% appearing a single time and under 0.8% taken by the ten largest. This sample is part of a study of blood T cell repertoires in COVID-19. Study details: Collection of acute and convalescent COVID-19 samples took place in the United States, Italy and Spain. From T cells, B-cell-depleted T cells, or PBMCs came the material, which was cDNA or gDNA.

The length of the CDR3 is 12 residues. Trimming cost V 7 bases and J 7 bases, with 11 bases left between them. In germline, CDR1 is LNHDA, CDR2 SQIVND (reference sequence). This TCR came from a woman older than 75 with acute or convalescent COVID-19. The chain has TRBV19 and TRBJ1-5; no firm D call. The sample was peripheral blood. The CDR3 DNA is TGTGCCAGTAATAAACCAGGCCAGCCCCAGCATTTT. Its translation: CASNKPGQPQHF. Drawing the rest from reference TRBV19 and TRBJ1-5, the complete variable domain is DGGITQSPKYLFRKEGQNVTLSCEQNLNHDAMYWYRQDPGQGLRLIYYSQIVNDFQKGDIAEGYSVSREKKESFPLTVTSAQKNPTAFYLCASNKPGQPQHFGDGTRLSIL.